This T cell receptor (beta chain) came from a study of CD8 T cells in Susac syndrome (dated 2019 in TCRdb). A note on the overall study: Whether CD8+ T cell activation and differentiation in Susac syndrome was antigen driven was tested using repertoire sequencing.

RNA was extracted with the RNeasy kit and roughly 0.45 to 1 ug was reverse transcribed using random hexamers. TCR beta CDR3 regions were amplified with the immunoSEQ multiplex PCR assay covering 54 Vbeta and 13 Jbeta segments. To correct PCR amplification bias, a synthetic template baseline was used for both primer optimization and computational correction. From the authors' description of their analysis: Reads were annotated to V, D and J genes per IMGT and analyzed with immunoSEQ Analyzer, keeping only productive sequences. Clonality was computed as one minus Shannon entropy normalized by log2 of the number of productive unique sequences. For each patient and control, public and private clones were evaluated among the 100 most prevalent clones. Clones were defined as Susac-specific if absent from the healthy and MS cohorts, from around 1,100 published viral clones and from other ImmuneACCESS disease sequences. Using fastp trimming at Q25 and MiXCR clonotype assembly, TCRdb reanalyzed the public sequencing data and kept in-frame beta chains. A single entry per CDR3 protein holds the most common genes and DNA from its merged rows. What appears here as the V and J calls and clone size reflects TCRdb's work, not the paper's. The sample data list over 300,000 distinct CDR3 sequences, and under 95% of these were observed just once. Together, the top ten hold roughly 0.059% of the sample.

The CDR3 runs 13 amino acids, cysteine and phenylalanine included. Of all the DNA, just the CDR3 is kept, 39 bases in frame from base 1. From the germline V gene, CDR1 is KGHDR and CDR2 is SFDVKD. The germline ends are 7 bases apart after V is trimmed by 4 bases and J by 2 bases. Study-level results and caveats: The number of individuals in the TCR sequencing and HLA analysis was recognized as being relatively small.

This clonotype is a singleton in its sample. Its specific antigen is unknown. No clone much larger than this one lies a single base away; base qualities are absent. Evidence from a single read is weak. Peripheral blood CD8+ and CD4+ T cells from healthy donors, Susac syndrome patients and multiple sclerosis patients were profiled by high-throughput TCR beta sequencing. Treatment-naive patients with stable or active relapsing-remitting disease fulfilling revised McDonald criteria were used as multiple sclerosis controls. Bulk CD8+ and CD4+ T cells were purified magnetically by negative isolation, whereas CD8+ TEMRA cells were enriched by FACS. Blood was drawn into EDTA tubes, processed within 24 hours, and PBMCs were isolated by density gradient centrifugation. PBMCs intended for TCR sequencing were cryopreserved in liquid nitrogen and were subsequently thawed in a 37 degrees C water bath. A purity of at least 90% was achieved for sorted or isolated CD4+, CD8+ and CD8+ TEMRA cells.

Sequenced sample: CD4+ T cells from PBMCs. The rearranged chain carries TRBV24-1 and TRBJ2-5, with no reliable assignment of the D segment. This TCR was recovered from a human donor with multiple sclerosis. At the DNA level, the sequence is TGTGCCACCAGTGACCCCCCGCAAGAGACCCAGTACTTC. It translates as CATSDPPQETQYF.